One and the same sample provided the 3 T cell receptor beta chains below, sequenced in a study of brain T cells in children with intractable seizures. This table comes from immunoSEQ multiplex PCR, and its TCRdb copy is limited to in-frame clones, with some not included. The profile shows some 62,000 clones, approximately 95% of them singletons. The sequencing here drew on peripheral blood, taken at surgery. The receptors come from a boy under two years old with focal cortical dysplasia and intractable seizures.

V gene TRBV7-9 combines with J gene TRBJ2-5; D not resolved. V was shortened by 4 bases and J by 2 bases, with 8 bases between the two germline ends. The CDR3 totals 13 residues. CDR1 is SEHNR and CDR2 is FQNEAQ in the germline V gene (reference sequence). CDR3 protein: CASSSGEQETQYF. CDR3 bases: TGTGCCAGCAGCTCCGGCGAGCAAGAGACCCAGTACTTC.

V usage is TRBV6-1 and J usage is TRBJ1-1; D perhaps matches TRBD1 (5 bases). This CDR3 is built from 13 residues. The V end was cut by 2 bases, the J end by 4 bases, with 8 bases between. CDR1 is MNHNS and CDR2 is SASEGT in the germline V gene. CDR3 in amino acids: CASSEWGGTEAFF. CDR3 nucleotide sequence: TGTGCCAGCAGTGAATGGGGGGGCACTGAAGCTTTCTTT.

The chain joins TRBV7-2 to TRBJ2-7; D call uncertain. The CDR3 spans 11 residues. The germline V and J ends were trimmed by 5 bases and 3 bases, with 5 bases remaining between them. Germline CDR1 reads SGHTA; CDR2 reads FQGNSA. CDR3 protein: CASSVYYEQYF. CDR3 sequence (DNA): TGTGCCAGCAGCGTCTACTACGAGCAGTACTTC.